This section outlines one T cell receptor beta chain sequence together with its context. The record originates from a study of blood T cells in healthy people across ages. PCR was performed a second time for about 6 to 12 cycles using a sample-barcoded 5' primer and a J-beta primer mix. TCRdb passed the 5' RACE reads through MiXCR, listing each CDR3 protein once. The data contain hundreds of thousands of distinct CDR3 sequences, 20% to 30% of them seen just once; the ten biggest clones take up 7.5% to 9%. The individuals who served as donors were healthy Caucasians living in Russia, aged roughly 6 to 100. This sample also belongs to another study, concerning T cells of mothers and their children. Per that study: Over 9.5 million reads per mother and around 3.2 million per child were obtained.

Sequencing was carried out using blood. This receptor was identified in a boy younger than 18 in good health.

The CDR3 DNA reads as TGTGCCAGCAGTTTACAAGGGGGTGGCCACGAGCAGTACTTC. Its translation is CASSLQGGGHEQYF. V is TRBV27 and J is TRBJ2-5; weak D call: TRBD1 (6 bases). The J call is uncertain, as TRBJ2-7 better fits the DNA end. Germline V CDR1 and CDR2: MNHEY, SMNVEV (reference sequence). The CDR3 spans 14 residues.